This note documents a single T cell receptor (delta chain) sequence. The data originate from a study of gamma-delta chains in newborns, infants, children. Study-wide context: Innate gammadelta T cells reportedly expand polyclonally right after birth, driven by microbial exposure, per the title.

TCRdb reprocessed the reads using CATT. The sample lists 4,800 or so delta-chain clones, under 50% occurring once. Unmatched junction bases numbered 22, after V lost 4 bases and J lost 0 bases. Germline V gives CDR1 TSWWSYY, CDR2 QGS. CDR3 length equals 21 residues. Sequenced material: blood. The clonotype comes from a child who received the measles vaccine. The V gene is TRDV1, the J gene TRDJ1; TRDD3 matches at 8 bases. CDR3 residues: CALGAGWGDNFHSRDTDKLIF. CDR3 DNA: TGTGCTCTTGGGGCCGGATGGGGGGATAATTTCCATTCTCGGGACACCGATAAACTCATCTTT.